Listed here is a single TCR beta chain. This entry is derived from a study of blood T cell repertoires in COVID-19. Study in general: COVID-19 samples collected from the United States, Italy and Spain covered acute and convalescent phases. PBMCs, B-cell-depleted T cells, or T cells provided the cDNA or gDNA that made up the material.

CDR3 length equals 15 residues. Deletions cut 5 bases from V and 7 bases from J, with 21 bases between. CDR1 and CDR2 from the germline V gene are MNHEY and SVGAGI. Original processing methods: From reference gene primer amplification, estimates of nucleated cell counts were derived. Profiling relied on immunoSEQ multiplex PCR, and the TCRdb table lists in-frame clones only, not all of them. That table furnishes V, J and clone size, whereas the DNA furnished D and trimming. The sample shows about 73,000 clones, roughly 80% of them seen only once. The source material was peripheral blood. The clonotype comes from a woman aged 60 to 75 with acute or convalescent COVID-19. The rearrangement joins TRBV6-5 to TRBJ2-7; D might be TRBD1 (8 bases). CDR3 loop: CASSPDRGGYLEQYF. CDR3 coding DNA: TGTGCCAGCAGTCCCGACAGGGGAGGGTATTTAGAGCAGTACTTC.